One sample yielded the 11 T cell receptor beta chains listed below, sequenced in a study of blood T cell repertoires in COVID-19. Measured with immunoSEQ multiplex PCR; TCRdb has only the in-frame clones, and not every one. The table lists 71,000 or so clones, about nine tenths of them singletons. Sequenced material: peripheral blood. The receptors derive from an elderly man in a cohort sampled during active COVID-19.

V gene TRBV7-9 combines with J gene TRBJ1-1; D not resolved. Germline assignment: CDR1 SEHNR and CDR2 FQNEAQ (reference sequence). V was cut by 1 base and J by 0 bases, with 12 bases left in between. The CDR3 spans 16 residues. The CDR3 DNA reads TGTGCCAGCAGCTTAGGCGGACGGGGAATGAACACTGAAGCTTTCTTT. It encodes CASSLGGRGMNTEAFF.

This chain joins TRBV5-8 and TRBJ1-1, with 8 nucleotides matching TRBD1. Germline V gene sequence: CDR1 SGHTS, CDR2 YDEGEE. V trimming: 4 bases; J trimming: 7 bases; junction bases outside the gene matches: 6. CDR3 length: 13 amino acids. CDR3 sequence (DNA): TGTGCCAGCAGCCGACGGACAGGGTATGAAGCTTTCTTT. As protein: CASSRRTGYEAFF.

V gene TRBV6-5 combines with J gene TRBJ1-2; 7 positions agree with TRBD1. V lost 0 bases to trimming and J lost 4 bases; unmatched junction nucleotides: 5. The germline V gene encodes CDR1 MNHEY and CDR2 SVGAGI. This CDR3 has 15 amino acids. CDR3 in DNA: TGTGCCAGCAGTTACTCTGGCAGGGGGGTCTATGGCTACACCTTC. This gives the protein CASSYSGRGVYGYTF.

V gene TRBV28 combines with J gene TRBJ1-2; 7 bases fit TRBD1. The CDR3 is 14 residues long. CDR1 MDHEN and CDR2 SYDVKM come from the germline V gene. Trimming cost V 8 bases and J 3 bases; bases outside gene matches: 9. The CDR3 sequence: CASHAHRGDYGYTF. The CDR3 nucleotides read TGTGCCAGCCATGCACACAGGGGTGACTATGGCTACACCTTC.

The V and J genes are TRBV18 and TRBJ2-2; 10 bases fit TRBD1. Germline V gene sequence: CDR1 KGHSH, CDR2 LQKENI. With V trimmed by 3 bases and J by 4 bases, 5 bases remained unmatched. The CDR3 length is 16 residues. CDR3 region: CASSPLRTGGTGELFF. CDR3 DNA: TGTGCCAGCTCACCCCTGAGGACAGGGGGCACCGGGGAGCTGTTTTTT.

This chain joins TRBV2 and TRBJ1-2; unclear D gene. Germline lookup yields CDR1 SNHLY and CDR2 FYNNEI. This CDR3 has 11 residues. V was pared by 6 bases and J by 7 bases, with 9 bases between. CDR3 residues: CASRYRSGYTF. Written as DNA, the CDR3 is TGTGCCAGCAGGTACAGATCTGGCTACACCTTC.

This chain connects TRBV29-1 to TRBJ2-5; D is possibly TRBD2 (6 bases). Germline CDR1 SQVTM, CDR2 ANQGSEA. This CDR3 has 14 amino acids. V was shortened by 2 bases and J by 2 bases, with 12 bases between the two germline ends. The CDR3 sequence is CSVETKREQETQYF. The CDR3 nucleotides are TGCAGCGTTGAAACTAAACGGGAGCAAGAGACCCAGTACTTC.

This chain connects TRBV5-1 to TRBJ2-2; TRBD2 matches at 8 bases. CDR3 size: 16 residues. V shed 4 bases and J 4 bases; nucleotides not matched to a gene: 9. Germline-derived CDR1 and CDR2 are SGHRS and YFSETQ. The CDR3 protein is CASSLHPGGSTGELFF. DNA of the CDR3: TGCGCCAGCAGCCTCCACCCGGGGGGGTCCACCGGGGAGCTGTTTTTT.

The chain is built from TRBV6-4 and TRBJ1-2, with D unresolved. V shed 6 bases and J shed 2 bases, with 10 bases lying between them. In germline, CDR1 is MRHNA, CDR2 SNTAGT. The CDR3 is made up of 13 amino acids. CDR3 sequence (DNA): TGTGCCAGCAGACCCGGGGTCAACTATGGCTACACCTTC. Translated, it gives CASRPGVNYGYTF.

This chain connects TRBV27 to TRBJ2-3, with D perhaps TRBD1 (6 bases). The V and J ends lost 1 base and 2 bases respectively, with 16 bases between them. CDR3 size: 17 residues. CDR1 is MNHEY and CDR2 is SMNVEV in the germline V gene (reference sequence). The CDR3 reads CASSLWAGVLPTDTQYF. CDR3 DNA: TGTGCCAGCAGTTTATGGGCAGGGGTCCTTCCCACAGATACGCAGTATTTT.

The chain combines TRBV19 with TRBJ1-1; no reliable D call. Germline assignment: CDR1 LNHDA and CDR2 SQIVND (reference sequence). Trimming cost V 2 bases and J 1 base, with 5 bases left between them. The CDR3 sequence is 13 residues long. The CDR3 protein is CASSIQENTEAFF. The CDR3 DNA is TGTGCCAGTAGTATACAGGAGAACACTGAAGCTTTCTTT.